These 7 T cell receptor beta chains share one sample of origin, sequenced in a study of tumor-infiltrating lymphocytes in primary liver carcinoma. The source material, 20-30 mg of unsorted bulk tissue, was used to co-extract RNA and DNA. Researchers generated TCR beta cDNA from 500 to 600 ng of total RNA, relying on a constant-region primer. The TCR beta library was amplified through three nested multiplex PCR rounds in a modified ARM-PCR procedure. PCR rounds one and two used TRBV1-TRBV30 forward primers with a C-beta reverse primer for around 11 cycles each. Each CDR3 protein gets one entry after TCRdb re-called the multiplex PCR reads with MiXCR. The sample shows more than 90,000 distinct CDR3 sequences, about 67% of them seen only once. Source material: liver tumor tissue from sampling region 2. Stated subset: tumor region T2, inferior pole. The receptors stem from a woman aged 55-70 years with primary liver carcinoma and hepatitis B virus infection.

This clonotype has a single count. Germline is not matched at one junction end, which may reflect a read error. The rearrangement links TRBV6-5 to TRBJ1-6; D is undetermined. Germline V gives CDR1 MNHEY, CDR2 SVGAGI. This CDR3 comprises 15 residues. CDR3: CVSSYSGSVGSPLHF. In DNA, the CDR3 is TGTGTCAGCAGTTACTCTGGGAGTGTTGGCTCACCCCTCCACTTT.

This clonotype was recorded once. This chain uses TRBV12-3 or TRBV12-4 with TRBJ2-5, with D perhaps matching TRBD2 (6 bases). V lost 4 bases, J lost 2 bases, and 14 bases lay in between. This CDR3 spans 15 amino acids. CDR3 protein: CASSWGLAEQETQYF. The CDR3 bases are TGTGCCAGCAGTTGGGGACTGGCTGAGCAAGAGACCCAGTACTTC.

Comment on this clonotype: This could be a read error, since a much larger clone is one nucleotide away. The CDR3 does not end in the conserved phenylalanine or tryptophan, so this is likely a read error. The V and J genes are TRBV5-1 and TRBJ1-1; D not certain. The V gene's germline CDR1 is SGHRS and CDR2 YFSETQ. V lost 5 bases and J lost 5, with 13 bases in between. CDR3 size: 13 residues. CDR3 sequence: CASREEVVTEAFV. The DNA of the CDR3 is TGCGCCAGCAGGGAGGAGGTGGTAACTGAAGCTTTCGTT.

V usage is TRBV12-3 or TRBV12-4 and J usage is TRBJ1-5, with D uncertain. The CDR3 has 16 residues. The V end was cut by 9 bases, the J end by 6 bases, with 24 bases between. In DNA, the CDR3 is TGTGCCAGGAGTCAACAAATGACTAGCTTAAGTCAGCCCCAGCATTTT. Translating it yields CARSQQMTSLSQPQHF.

This clonotype has a single count. The germline gene is not matched at one end of the junction; a read error may be the cause. V and J are TRBV6-1 and TRBJ2-1; TRBD2 matches 11 bases. Germline CDR1 and CDR2: MNHNS and SASEGT. CDR3 length: 14 amino acids. CDR3 residues: CTSRIAGGLSEQFF. DNA for the CDR3: TGTACCAGCAGAATAGCGGGAGGGCTGAGTGAGCAGTTCTTC.

Notes on this clonotype: Germline is not matched at one junction end, which may reflect a read error. In DNA, the CDR3 is TGCGCCAGCAGCCAGTCAGGGACAGGGGGCCGCACAGATACGCGGTATTTT. Protein product: CASSQSGTGGRTDTRYF. The chain is built from TRBV4-1 and TRBJ2-3; 12 nucleotides line up with TRBD1. CDR3 length: 17 amino acids. Per germline, CDR1 MGHRA and CDR2 YSYEKL.

The chain has TRBV7-9 and TRBJ2-1; 8 bases are shared with TRBD1. The end of the DNA fits TRBJ2-7 better, so the J call may be wrong. The CDR3 consists of 16 residues. Germline lookup yields CDR1 SEHNR and CDR2 FQNEAQ (reference sequence). In DNA, the CDR3 is TGTGCCAGCAGCGGACAGGGTGGATACTCCTACAATGAGCAGTACTTC. Protein sequence: CASSGQGGYSYNEQYF.